This T cell receptor (beta chain) was sequenced during a study of T cells in Graves' hyperthyroidism and ophthalmopathy. Researchers took RNA transcripts and amplified the TCR beta CDR3 regions from them. HTBI primers were the set used in a first-round RT-PCR of the TCR CDR3. One entry per CDR3 protein results from TCRdb running MiXCR on the multiplex PCR reads. The sample lists 550,000 to 850,000 distinct CDR3 sequences, roughly 20% occurring once. Germline V gives CDR1 SGDLS, CDR2 YYNGEE. CDR3 size: 15 residues. J gave up 9 bases and V 0 bases, and 8 bases lay outside the gene matches. What was sequenced was blood. This TCR came from a woman between 50 and 59 years old with Graves' hyperthyroidism that later progressed to Graves' ophthalmopathy. The chain joins TRBV9 to TRBJ2-1; 8 bases line up with TRBD1. The CDR3 coding sequence is TGTGCCAGCAGCGTAGTCCCCCAGGGGGCTGTTGAGCAGTTCTTC. This sequence encodes CASSVVPQGAVEQFF.